The rows below give T cell receptor beta chains drawn from one sample of a study of patients and donors after allogeneic stem cell transplantation. TCRdb reprocessed the RT-PCR reads with MiXCR, giving one entry per CDR3 protein. The sample includes roughly 940,000 distinct CDR3 sequences, roughly 17% of them seen just once. Sequencing used blood, either unsorted or a sorted T cell fraction (not recorded which). These receptors all stem from a human donor who was either an allogeneic HSCT recipient or a stem cell or donor lymphocyte infusion donor (not recorded which). It is not recorded whose cells these are; they may come from a transplant donor. Both conserved end residues are part of each CDR3. The D gene is left open where the match is weak. Size is omitted from some rows. Given values are once, few, many or a class for expanded clones.

j_call	v_call	d_call	clone_size	cdr3_aa	cdr3_nt
TRBJ2-7	TRBV20-1	TRBD2	-	CSARDETGLAAFITYEQYF	TGCAGTGCTAGAGATGAAACGGGACTAGCTGCGTTTATTACCTACGAGCAGTACTTC
TRBJ2-5	TRBV11-1	-	few	CASSFPGVTQETQYF	TGTGCCAGCAGCTTCCCAGGGGTCACCCAAGAGACCCAGTACTTC
TRBJ2-7	TRBV20-1	-	-	CSARDVRTGQYF	TGCAGTGCTAGAGATGTACGGACCGGGCAGTACTTC
TRBJ2-2	TRBV13	-	-	CASSLLDYPTGELFF	TGTGCCAGCAGCTTACTTGACTATCCCACCGGGGAGCTGTTTTTT
TRBJ2-4	TRBV27	-	-	CASTPGLSSPLAKNIQYF	TGTGCCAGCACCCCGGGACTTTCTTCACCGCTAGCCAAAAACATTCAGTACTTC
TRBJ2-1	TRBV7-3	-	few	CASSLNPGLNEQFF	TGTGCCAGCAGCTTGAACCCGGGTCTCAATGAGCAGTTCTTC
TRBJ2-5	TRBV4-2	TRBD2	-	CASSQEGGAETQYF	TGTGCCAGCAGCCAAGAGGGAGGGGCAGAGACCCAGTACTTC
TRBJ2-7	TRBV2	-	-	CASSESRFRSYEQYF	TGTGCCAGCAGTGAAAGTAGGTTTCGCTCCTACGAGCAGTACTTC
TRBJ2-1	TRBV20-1	TRBD2	few	CSARDPGLGRNEQFF	TGCAGTGCTAGAGATCCCGGACTAGGGCGTAATGAGCAGTTCTTC
TRBJ2-2	TRBV5-1	TRBD2	-	CASSPGLEGNTGELFF	TGCGCCAGCAGCCCCGGACTAGAGGGGAACACCGGGGAGCTGTTTTTT
TRBJ1-2	TRBV12-3/TRBV12-4	TRBD1	-	CASSFWGGQGADGYTF	TGTGCCAGCAGTTTCTGGGGGGGACAGGGGGCCGATGGCTACACCTTC
TRBJ2-3	TRBV6-5	-	few	CASSSATDAADTQYF	TGTGCCAGCAGTTCGGCGACAGACGCGGCAGATACGCAGTATTTT
TRBJ1-5	TRBV20-1	-	-	CSARERTGYSNQPQHF	TGCAGTGCTAGAGAGAGGACGGGCTATAGCAATCAGCCCCAGCATTTT
TRBJ2-1	TRBV5-1	-	-	CASSPGRAVNEQFF	TGCGCCAGCAGCCCTGGAAGGGCGGTCAATGAGCAGTTCTTC
TRBJ2-3	TRBV20-1	-	-	CSARLVVTDTQYF	TGCAGTGCTAGACTAGTAGTCACAGATACGCAGTATTTT
TRBJ1-1	TRBV12-3/TRBV12-4	-	-	CASGDGRNTEAFF	TGTGCCAGCGGGGACGGCCGGAACACTGAAGCTTTCTTT
TRBJ1-1	TRBV20-1	-	few	CSARLQGEAFF	TGCAGTGCTAGGTTACAGGGTGAAGCTTTCTTT
TRBJ2-5	TRBV5-1	-	many	CASSFDRETQYF	TGCGCCAGCAGCTTCGACAGAGAGACCCAGTACTTC
TRBJ2-1	TRBV29-1	TRBD2	few	CSARGVSGFNEQFF	TGCAGCGCCCGGGGGGTTAGCGGGTTCAATGAGCAGTTCTTC
TRBJ2-7	TRBV12-3/TRBV12-4	TRBD2	-	CASSFFLAGGPRAYEQYF	TGTGCCAGCAGTTTTTTTCTAGCGGGGGGCCCCAGGGCCTACGAGCAGTACTTC
TRBJ2-5	TRBV6-1	TRBD2	-	CASNLAGTSSETQYF	TGTGCCAGCAATCTTGCCGGGACTAGCTCGGAGACCCAGTACTTC
TRBJ2-7	TRBV3-1	-	-	CASSRGQPEQYF	TGTGCCAGCAGCCGGGGACAACCTGAGCAGTACTTC
TRBJ1-2	TRBV25-1	-	-	CASSAGTVNYGYTF	TGTGCCAGCAGTGCAGGGACGGTTAACTATGGCTACACCTTC
TRBJ2-2	TRBV27	-	few	CASSFEGNGELFF	TGTGCCAGCAGTTTCGAGGGAAACGGGGAGCTGTTTTTT
TRBJ1-1	TRBV12-3/TRBV12-4	-	many	CASSLSGSEAFF	TGTGCCAGCAGTTTATCGGGATCTGAAGCTTTCTTT
TRBJ2-3	TRBV5-1	-	-	CASSLDIGTDTQYF	TGCGCCAGCAGCTTAGATATAGGCACAGATACGCAGTATTTT
TRBJ2-7	TRBV5-1	-	few	CASSRPDGSYEQYF	TGCGCCAGCAGCCGGCCGGACGGATCCTACGAGCAGTACTTC
TRBJ2-3	TRBV7-2	TRBD2	-	CASSPGLAGGFGDTQYF	TGTGCCAGCAGCCCCGGACTAGCGGGGGGCTTCGGCGATACGCAGTATTTT
TRBJ2-7	TRBV7-2	TRBD1	-	CASSNDRGPYEQYF	TGTGCCAGCAGCAACGACAGGGGGCCCTACGAGCAGTACTTC
TRBJ1-2	TRBV20-1	-	-	CSARDRARYLYYGYTF	TGCAGTGCTAGAGATAGGGCTCGCTATTTATATTATGGCTACACCTTC
TRBJ2-1	TRBV9	-	many	CASSVVVGNNNEQFF	TGTGCCAGCAGCGTAGTAGTTGGGAACAACAATGAGCAGTTCTTC